Listed here are 3 T cell receptor beta chains from one sample, sequenced in a study of vaccination effects on CD4 cells after COVID-19. For these TCRs, the target antigens are not known. The method was immunoSEQ multiplex PCR; TCRdb's version includes in-frame clones alone and lacks a portion of them. The sample lists about 15,000 clones, approximately 70% occurring once. In the ViraFEST assay, antigen-specific CD4+ clonotypes were identified by expansion after peptide-pool stimulation. CD4+ T cell isolation took place after 10 days of culture. Participants each got two BNT162b2 or mRNA-1273 vaccine doses. The sample in question was CD4+ T cells from PBMCs cultured with SARS-CoV-2 spike peptides, obtained after COVID-19 vaccination. Receptors originate from a human donor who received a COVID-19 vaccine.

The J gene is TRBJ2-7, the V gene TRBV15, with a possible D match to TRBD2 (6 bases). Germline CDR1 is LNHNV and CDR2 is YYDKDF (reference sequence). CDR3 length: 14 residues. V was trimmed by 0 bases and J by 6 bases, leaving 12 bases between them. For the CDR3, the DNA is TGTGCCACCAGCAGAGATCTTGGGGGACTCGAGCAGTACTTC. This encodes CATSRDLGGLEQYF.

The V gene is TRBV7-2, the J gene TRBJ2-1, with D possibly TRBD2 on 6 matching bases. Trimming left V 7 bases short and J 10 bases short, with 17 bases between. CDR1 SGHTA and CDR2 FQGNSA come from the germline V gene. The CDR3 covers 13 residues. The CDR3 bases are TGTGCCAGCACTATGGGGGAAGGGAGGGAGCAGTTCTTC. Translating gives CASTMGEGREQFF. Filled out from reference TRBV7-2 and TRBJ2-1, the complete variable domain reads GAGVSQSPSNKVTEKGKDVELRCDPISGHTALYWYRQSLGQGLEFLIYFQGNSAPDKSGLPSDRFSAERTGGSVSTLTIQRTQQEDSAVYLCASTMGEGREQFFGPGTRLTVL.

A single count supports this clone. V usage is TRBV30 and J usage is TRBJ1-2; 11 bases map to TRBD1. The ends lost 4 bases at V and 7 bases at J; junction bases unmatched: 11. This CDR3 comprises 15 residues. Germline CDR1 is GTSNPN and CDR2 is SVGIG (reference sequence). The CDR3 sequence is CAWILKGQGGRGYTF. The CDR3, as DNA: TGTGCCTGGATCCTTAAGGGACAGGGGGGTCGTGGCTACACCTTC.